This entry lists 26 T cell receptor beta chains sequenced from one sample in a study of identifying expanded T cells in peripheral blood (dated by TCRdb to about 2019). Library preparation used the immunoSEQ multiplex PCR assay. TCRdb holds this immuneACCESS table with in-frame rearrangements only. Some clones are missing; in checked studies, unresolved V genes explain under half, and the rest has no known cause. This sample lists 120,000 or so clones; about four fifths were detected once. The biggest ten clones account for less than 4% of the sample. The sample consisted of blood. These receptor sequences come from a person between 18 and 69 years old in good health.

On this clone: At one end, the junction sequence differs from germline, possibly due to a read error. The chain couples TRBV20-1 to TRBJ2-6; D is uncertain. Germline CDR1 reads DFQATT; CDR2 reads SNEGSKA (reference sequence). This CDR3 region has 8 residues. CDR3 amino acids: CSANVLTF. DNA for the CDR3: TGCAGCGCTAACGTCCTGACTTTC.

This chain connects TRBV9 to TRBJ1-6; 7 nucleotides align to TRBD1. CDR1 and CDR2 from the germline V gene are SGDLS and YYNGEE. The V segment lost 0 bases and the J segment 10 bases; nucleotides outside the gene matches: 4. This CDR3 is 14 amino acids long. CDR3 amino acids: CASSVGQGGSPLHF. CDR3 DNA sequence: TGTGCCAGCAGCGTAGGACAGGGAGGCTCACCCCTCCACTTT.

V gene TRBV29-1 combines with J gene TRBJ2-2; TRBD2 aligns across 14 bases. J gave up 6 bases and V 4 bases, and 10 bases lay outside the gene matches. The CDR3 consists of 17 residues. Per germline, CDR1 SQVTM and CDR2 ANQGSEA. CDR3 in amino acids: CSVGGTSGSPWPGELFF. DNA for the CDR3: TGCAGCGTTGGGGGGACTAGCGGGAGTCCTTGGCCCGGGGAGCTGTTTTTT.

The chain is built from TRBV19 and TRBJ1-2, with a weak D call TRBD1 (6 bases). Germline CDR1 is LNHDA and CDR2 is SQIVND (reference sequence). This CDR3 has 14 residues. The germline V and J ends were trimmed by 4 bases and 6 bases, with 15 bases remaining between them. CDR3 DNA sequence: TGTGCCAGTAGTAGTCCAGGGGATACGAATGGCTACACCTTC. It yields the protein CASSSPGDTNGYTF.

A few counts support this clone. This sequence joins TRBV11-3 and TRBJ2-2, with D tentatively TRBD1 or TRBD2 (5 bases each). Germline CDR1 is SGHNT and CDR2 is YENEEA. V was cut by 3 bases and J by 6 bases, with 8 bases left in between. This CDR3 has 13 amino acids. Here the CDR3 DNA reads TGTGCCAGCAGCTTCAGGGACCCCGGGGAGCTGTTTTTT. Translating gives CASSFRDPGELFF.

This clone was detected only a few times. This rearrangement joins TRBV10-3 to TRBJ1-2; D is perhaps TRBD1 (5 bases). V was shortened by 10 bases and J by 4 bases, with 19 bases between the two germline ends. This CDR3 is built from 14 residues. In germline, CDR1 is ENHRY, CDR2 SYGVKD. In DNA, the CDR3 is TGTGCCACCGGGGGGGGGTCGCCAAGCTATGGCTACACCTTC. This codes for CATGGGSPSYGYTF.

This clone was seen once. The chain joins TRBV7-6 to TRBJ2-1; D call uncertain. Germline CDR1 is SGHVS and CDR2 is FNYEAQ. V was cut by 5 bases and J by 3 bases, with 14 bases left in between. The CDR3 has 15 residues. CDR3 in amino acids: CASSAQPTVYNEQFF. The CDR3 DNA follows: TGTGCCAGCAGCGCACAGCCGACTGTCTACAATGAGCAGTTCTTC.

The chain has TRBV4-3 and TRBJ1-1, with 7 positions matching TRBD1. V lost 0 bases, J lost 1 base, and 5 bases stayed unmatched. CDR1 is LGHNA, CDR2 YSLEER, per germline. The CDR3 has 16 residues. The CDR3 sequence is CASSQDPRTGNTEAFF. The DNA for the CDR3 is TGCGCCAGCAGCCAAGACCCCCGGACAGGGAACACTGAAGCTTTCTTT.

V usage is TRBV18 and J usage is TRBJ1-4; 7 nucleotides line up with TRBD1. The length of the CDR3 is 16 residues. Germline CDR1 and CDR2: KGHSH and LQKENI. Trimming cost V 0 bases and J 5 bases; bases outside gene matches: 6. The chain's CDR3 is CASSPPSIGGNEKLFF. CDR3 bases: TGTGCCAGCTCACCACCTTCAATAGGGGGCAATGAAAAACTGTTTTTT.

The chain couples TRBV4-3 to TRBJ1-5, with D maybe TRBD1 (5 bases). Germline CDR1 and CDR2: LGHNA and YSLEER. There are 16 residues in the CDR3. With 3 bases removed from V and 1 base from J, the gap between germline ends came to 13 bases. CDR3 coding DNA: TGCGCCAGCAGCCAGGATTCAGGGCTCAGCAATCAGCCCCAGCATTTT. Encoded protein: CASSQDSGLSNQPQHF.

The genes are TRBV13 and TRBJ2-3, with D unresolved. V lost 6 bases and J lost 0, with 10 bases in between. Germline CDR1 and CDR2: PRHDT and FYEKMQ (reference sequence). CDR3 length equals 14 residues. The CDR3 bases are TGTGCCAGCAGTACTGTTTCTAGCACAGATACGCAGTATTTT. The encoded protein is CASSTVSSTDTQYF.

The chain employs TRBV6-5 and TRBJ1-1; no clear D gene. Germline V gene sequence: CDR1 MNHEY, CDR2 SVGAGI. The CDR3 runs to 11 residues. V was clipped by 6 bases and J by 4 bases, with 6 bases between them. DNA for the CDR3: TGTGCCAGCAGGCGCATCACTGAAGCTTTCTTT. This sequence encodes CASRRITEAFF.

The chain combines TRBV5-8 with TRBJ1-2, with D unclear. V lost 2 bases to trimming and J lost 3 bases, with 11 bases between them. The CDR3 has 14 residues. From germline, CDR1 is SGHTS and CDR2 YDEGEE. The CDR3 DNA is TGTGCCAGCAGCTTCCCTCGGGTGGACTATGGCTACACCTTC. Protein product: CASSFPRVDYGYTF.

About this clone itself: This sample also contains other DNA sequences that code for the same CDR3. The chain links TRBV2 to TRBJ1-1; the D gene is possibly TRBD1 (6 bases). This CDR3 spans 16 amino acids. V dropped 6 bases and J dropped 0 bases, with 17 bases sitting between them. Germline CDR1 is SNHLY and CDR2 is FYNNEI. CDR3 coding DNA: TGTGCCAGCAGCGGCTTAGGGGGGTTCATGAACACTGAAGCTTTCTTT. Amino acid sequence: CASSGLGGFMNTEAFF. The full variable domain, completed using reference TRBV2 and TRBJ1-1, is EPEVTQTPSHQVTQMGQEVILRCVPISNHLYFYWYRQILGQKVEFLVSFYNNEISEKSEIFDDQFSVERPDGSNFTLKIRSTKLEDSAMYFCASSGLGGFMNTEAFFGQGTRLTVV.

The chain employs TRBV18 and TRBJ2-6; 7 nucleotides agree with TRBD1. Germline V gene data show CDR1 as KGHSH and CDR2 as LQKENI. This CDR3 region has 18 residues. V lost 5 bases, J lost 0 bases, and 10 bases stayed unmatched. The CDR3 DNA sequence: TGTGCCAGCTCAGTAACAGGGGTTAAGAGCTCTGGGGCCAACGTCCTGACTTTC. Its protein product is CASSVTGVKSSGANVLTF.

This chain connects TRBV11-2 to TRBJ2-7, with TRBD1 as a possible D gene (6 bases). The CDR3 totals 11 residues. Germline CDR1 SGHAT, CDR2 FQNNGV. Trimming shortened V by 9 bases and J by 6 bases, and 12 bases separated the two germline ends. In nucleotides, the CDR3 is TGTGCCAGTCGTGAGGGGGTCGAGCAGTACTTC. It encodes CASREGVEQYF.

V usage is TRBV4-3 and J usage is TRBJ2-2; tentative D call: TRBD1 (5 bases). This CDR3 has 15 residues. Germline V CDR1 and CDR2: LGHNA, YSLEER. V dropped 6 bases and J dropped 4 bases, with 15 bases sitting between them. The CDR3 nucleotides are TGCGCCAGCAGGCAATCAGGGTTGAGCACCGGGGAGCTGTTTTTT. This translates into CASRQSGLSTGELFF.

The V gene is TRBV9, the J gene TRBJ1-1, with D unclear. Trimming stripped 0 bases from V and 2 bases from J, with 5 bases between. The CDR3 has 13 residues. The germline CDR1 and CDR2 sequences are SGDLS and YYNGEE. The CDR3 coding sequence is TGTGCCAGCAGCGTAGGCATAAACACTGAAGCTTTCTTT. Protein: CASSVGINTEAFF.

The chain employs TRBV11-2 and TRBJ1-2; no clear D. The CDR3 totals 13 residues. CDR1 SGHAT and CDR2 FQNNGV come from the germline V gene. Trimming pared 2 bases from V and 4 bases from J, leaving 8 bases between. The CDR3 spells CASSLPSIYGYTF. The CDR3 nucleotides read TGTGCCAGCAGCTTACCCAGCATCTATGGCTACACCTTC. The full variable domain, with the rest looked up from reference TRBV11-2 and TRBJ1-2, is EAGVAQSPRYKIIEKRQSVAFWCNPISGHATLYWYQQILGQGPKLLIQFQNNGVVDDSQLPKDRFSAERLKGVDSTLKIQPAKLEDSAVYLCASSLPSIYGYTFGSGTRLTVV.

This clone was counted only a few times. The chain carries TRBV12-5 and TRBJ1-3; D is unresolved. The CDR3 contains 14 residues. Germline-derived CDR1 and CDR2 are LGHNT and FRNRAP. With 5 bases removed from V and 1 base from J, the gap between germline ends came to 9 bases. CDR3 protein: CASGATVSGNTIYF. Here the CDR3 DNA reads TGTGCTAGTGGTGCGACGGTATCTGGAAACACCATATATTTT.

The chain couples TRBV11-1 to TRBJ2-7, with 7 nucleotides matching TRBD1. Looked up from germline, CDR1 is SGHAT and CDR2 is FQDESV (reference sequence). V trimming: 5 bases; J trimming: 2 bases; junction bases outside the gene matches: 9. The CDR3 is made up of 15 amino acids. CDR3 sequence reads: CASSTPDRDTYEQYF. The CDR3 coding sequence is TGTGCCAGCAGCACTCCTGACAGGGACACCTACGAGCAGTACTTC.

The CDR3 loop reads CASSFRTGELFF. CDR3 bases: TGTGCCAGCAGTTTTCGGACCGGGGAGCTGTTTTTT. The chain employs TRBV27 and TRBJ2-2; D call uncertain. CDR3 length: 12 residues. Trimming left V 3 bases short and J 5 bases short, with 4 bases between. Germline V gene lookup returns CDR1 MNHEY and CDR2 SMNVEV (reference sequence).

The J gene is TRBJ1-2, the V gene TRBV10-3; 8 positions agree with TRBD1. Trimming at V came to 6 bases and at J to 7 bases, leaving 22 bases not matched to a gene. The germline CDR1 and CDR2 sequences are ENHRY and SYGVKD. The CDR3 contains 18 residues. CDR3 protein: CAIRVDRANYLLQGGYTF. In nucleotides, the CDR3 is TGTGCCATCAGGGTGGACAGGGCGAATTACCTCCTTCAGGGTGGCTACACCTTC.

V gene TRBV6-5 combines with J gene TRBJ1-3; 7 bases are a match to TRBD1. The CDR3 is made up of 14 amino acids. V shed 5 bases and J 2 bases; nucleotides not matched to a gene: 3. Looked up from germline, CDR1 is MNHEY and CDR2 is SVGAGI. The CDR3: CASSGGTAGNTIYF. The CDR3 nucleotides are TGTGCCAGCAGTGGGGGGACAGCTGGAAACACCATATATTTT.

The chain is built from TRBV29-1 and TRBJ2-3, with D perhaps TRBD1 (6 bases). V was pared by 4 bases and J by 0 bases, with 11 bases between. Germline V gene data show CDR1 as SQVTM and CDR2 as ANQGSEA. This CDR3 has 14 amino acids. In nucleotides, the CDR3 is TGCAGCGTTGGTTTGGGACAAAGCACAGATACGCAGTATTTT. It translates to CSVGLGQSTDTQYF.

This clone has ten or more counts. The chain links TRBV19 to TRBJ1-6; D unclear. This CDR3 spans 14 amino acids. Germline V gene data show CDR1 as LNHDA and CDR2 as SQIVND (reference sequence). V dropped 3 bases and J dropped 0 bases, with 3 bases sitting between them. For the CDR3, the DNA is TGTGCCAGTAGTATCAGCTCCTATAATTCACCCCTCCACTTT. Protein sequence: CASSISSYNSPLHF.